Listed below are T cell receptor beta chains from one sample, sequenced in a study of blood T cell repertoires in COVID-19. Clones were sequenced by immunoSEQ multiplex PCR, and TCRdb holds only the in-frame ones, with some missing. The repertoire consists of about 150,000 clones, with around 81% occurring once and the leading ten covering 7% to 10%. The sample taken for sequencing was peripheral blood. These receptors originate from a human donor with acute or convalescent COVID-19. The donor label of this sample is uncertain. Both conserved end residues are part of each CDR3. The D gene is left open where the match is weak. Only part of the rows carry a size: once, few, many, or a class if the clone is expanded.

v_call: TRBV9; d_call: .; clone_size: .; j_call: TRBJ1-6; cdr3_nt: TGTGCCAGCAGCGAGGGGTGGATGTCCTATAATTCACCCCTCCACTTT; cdr3_aa: CASSEGWMSYNSPLHF
v_call: TRBV5-1; d_call: .; clone_size: .; j_call: TRBJ1-2; cdr3_nt: TGCGCCAGCAGCTCGGACTCTCACCCCTATGGCTACACCTTC; cdr3_aa: CASSSDSHPYGYTF
v_call: TRBV7-2; d_call: .; clone_size: .; j_call: TRBJ2-2; cdr3_nt: TGTGCCAGCTTGAGGCAATCAAACACCGGGGAGCTGTTTTTT; cdr3_aa: CASLRQSNTGELFF
v_call: TRBV20-1; d_call: .; clone_size: .; j_call: TRBJ2-1; cdr3_nt: TGCAGTGCTAGTGGAGACAATGAGCAGTTCTTC; cdr3_aa: CSASGDNEQFF
v_call: TRBV2; d_call: .; clone_size: .; j_call: TRBJ1-5; cdr3_nt: TGTGCCAGCAGTTTACGACAGACTAATCAGCCCCAGCATTTT; cdr3_aa: CASSLRQTNQPQHF
v_call: TRBV5-4; d_call: .; clone_size: .; j_call: TRBJ2-1; cdr3_nt: TGTGCCAGCAGCTTCGAAGTCGGGGAGTTGAATGAGCAGTTCTTC; cdr3_aa: CASSFEVGELNEQFF
v_call: TRBV9; d_call: .; clone_size: .; j_call: TRBJ2-5; cdr3_nt: TGTGCCAGCAGCATCGGGGAGACCCAGTACTTC; cdr3_aa: CASSIGETQYF
v_call: TRBV18; d_call: .; clone_size: .; j_call: TRBJ1-1; cdr3_nt: TGTGCCAGCTCAAAAGACAAGAACACTGAAGCTTTCTTT; cdr3_aa: CASSKDKNTEAFF
v_call: TRBV5-4; d_call: TRBD1; clone_size: .; j_call: TRBJ1-2; cdr3_nt: TGTGCCAGCAGCTTCTCAGGGGGCGATGGCTACACCTTC; cdr3_aa: CASSFSGGDGYTF
v_call: TRBV5-1; d_call: .; clone_size: .; j_call: TRBJ2-4; cdr3_nt: TGCGCCAGCACCCCCGGACATTCCCTAGCCAAAAACATTCAGTACTTC; cdr3_aa: CASTPGHSLAKNIQYF
v_call: TRBV7-9; d_call: TRBD1; clone_size: .; j_call: TRBJ1-1; cdr3_nt: TGTGCCAGCAGCTTAGGTGACAGGGAGAACACTGAAGCTTTCTTT; cdr3_aa: CASSLGDRENTEAFF
v_call: TRBV9; d_call: TRBD2; clone_size: .; j_call: TRBJ2-1; cdr3_nt: TGTGCCAGCAGCGTAGTAGCGGGGGGCCGCATAGGATCCTACAATGAGCAGTTCTTC; cdr3_aa: CASSVVAGGRIGSYNEQFF
v_call: TRBV7-2; d_call: .; clone_size: .; j_call: TRBJ1-1; cdr3_nt: TGTGCCAGCAGCTTTAACCAGGGGCCCACTGAAGCTTTCTTT; cdr3_aa: CASSFNQGPTEAFF
v_call: TRBV9; d_call: TRBD2; clone_size: .; j_call: TRBJ2-1; cdr3_nt: TGTGCCAGCAGCGCAGGGATACTAGCGGGGCAGGGGCAGTTCTTC; cdr3_aa: CASSAGILAGQGQFF
v_call: TRBV27; d_call: .; clone_size: .; j_call: TRBJ1-2; cdr3_nt: TGTGCCAGCAGTCCCGGAGGACGCTCTAACTATGGCTACACCTTC; cdr3_aa: CASSPGGRSNYGYTF
v_call: TRBV2; d_call: TRBD1; clone_size: .; j_call: TRBJ1-6; cdr3_nt: TGTGCCAGTCTACAGGGGGAGAATTCACCCCTCCACTTT; cdr3_aa: CASLQGENSPLHF
v_call: TRBV27; d_call: .; clone_size: .; j_call: TRBJ1-5; cdr3_nt: TGTGCCAGCAGTTTAAGGGGTCAGGTAAACAATCAGCCCCAGCATTTT; cdr3_aa: CASSLRGQVNNQPQHF
v_call: TRBV6-5; d_call: .; clone_size: .; j_call: TRBJ2-7; cdr3_nt: TGTGCCAGCAGTTTGACAGTACCATCCTACGAGCAGTACTTC; cdr3_aa: CASSLTVPSYEQYF
v_call: TRBV7-8; d_call: .; clone_size: .; j_call: TRBJ1-1; cdr3_nt: TGTGCCAGCAGCCAATCCTGGGCCACTGAAGCTTTCTTT; cdr3_aa: CASSQSWATEAFF
v_call: TRBV24-1; d_call: .; clone_size: .; j_call: TRBJ1-1; cdr3_nt: TGTGCCACCAGGGACTCTGCGAACACTGAAGCTTTCTTT; cdr3_aa: CATRDSANTEAFF
v_call: TRBV9; d_call: .; clone_size: .; j_call: TRBJ2-1; cdr3_nt: TGTGCCAGCAGCGTAGAAGGAGAGTATGGTGAGCAGTTCTTC; cdr3_aa: CASSVEGEYGEQFF
v_call: TRBV12-3/TRBV12-4; d_call: .; clone_size: once; j_call: TRBJ1-5; cdr3_nt: TGTGCCAGCTCAAGGCAGGGGAATCAGCCCCAGCATTTT; cdr3_aa: CASSRQGNQPQHF
v_call: TRBV12-5; d_call: TRBD1; clone_size: .; j_call: TRBJ1-2; cdr3_nt: TGTGCTAGTGGTTTGGTACGTCTAGGGGGCGGCTACACCTTC; cdr3_aa: CASGLVRLGGGYTF
v_call: TRBV7-9; d_call: .; clone_size: .; j_call: TRBJ1-2; cdr3_nt: TGTGCCAGCAGCTTTAGCAAGGATGGCTACACCTTC; cdr3_aa: CASSFSKDGYTF
v_call: TRBV7-9; d_call: TRBD1; clone_size: few; j_call: TRBJ1-3; cdr3_nt: TGTGCCAGCAGCACTGGGACAGGCCTCTCTGGAAACACCATATATTTT; cdr3_aa: CASSTGTGLSGNTIYF
v_call: TRBV24-1; d_call: .; clone_size: .; j_call: TRBJ2-1; cdr3_nt: TGTGCCACCAGTGAACCGGGACTTGAGCAGTTCTTC; cdr3_aa: CATSEPGLEQFF
v_call: TRBV9; d_call: TRBD2; clone_size: once; j_call: TRBJ2-1; cdr3_nt: TGTGCCAGCAGCGCCGGCGGGGGAGTCTACAATGAGCAGTTCTTC; cdr3_aa: CASSAGGGVYNEQFF
v_call: TRBV12-2; d_call: .; clone_size: .; j_call: TRBJ1-1; cdr3_nt: TGTGCAAGTCGCTTTGTTACAGGGGGCACTGAAGCTTTCTTT; cdr3_aa: CASRFVTGGTEAFF
v_call: TRBV5-5; d_call: TRBD1; clone_size: .; j_call: TRBJ1-5; cdr3_nt: TGTGCCAGCAGCTTCGGACAGGGGATTCAGCCCCAGCATTTT; cdr3_aa: CASSFGQGIQPQHF
v_call: TRBV19; d_call: TRBD2; clone_size: .; j_call: TRBJ2-1; cdr3_nt: TGTGCCAGTAGTACGGTAGCGGGGGGCTACAATGAGCAGTTCTTC; cdr3_aa: CASSTVAGGYNEQFF
v_call: TRBV24-1; d_call: .; clone_size: .; j_call: TRBJ2-3; cdr3_nt: TGTGCCACCAGTGAGGCGCGACAGGGCACAGATACGCAGTATTTT; cdr3_aa: CATSEARQGTDTQYF
v_call: TRBV7-8; d_call: .; clone_size: .; j_call: TRBJ1-2; cdr3_nt: TGTGCCAGCAGCTTAGACGCCGGTTCAAACTATGGCTACACCTTC; cdr3_aa: CASSLDAGSNYGYTF
v_call: TRBV28; d_call: TRBD1; clone_size: .; j_call: TRBJ1-2; cdr3_nt: TGTGCCAGCAGTCCAACGACAGGGTTAAGCTACACCTTC; cdr3_aa: CASSPTTGLSYTF
v_call: TRBV5-1; d_call: .; clone_size: .; j_call: TRBJ1-1; cdr3_nt: TGCGCCAGCAGCTCGACACAGGGGAACACTGAAGCTTTCTTT; cdr3_aa: CASSSTQGNTEAFF
v_call: TRBV6-1; d_call: .; clone_size: .; j_call: TRBJ1-5; cdr3_nt: TGTGCCAGCAGTGAATACCCGGGACATAGCAATCAGCCCCAGCATTTT; cdr3_aa: CASSEYPGHSNQPQHF
v_call: TRBV2; d_call: TRBD1; clone_size: .; j_call: TRBJ1-1; cdr3_nt: TGTGCCAGCAGCGCCGGGACAGGGGGGTTCTTCAACACTGAAGCTTTCTTT; cdr3_aa: CASSAGTGGFFNTEAFF
v_call: TRBV2; d_call: TRBD1; clone_size: .; j_call: TRBJ1-2; cdr3_nt: TGTGCCAGCACTGCGAGACAGGGGGCGGATGGCTACACCTTC; cdr3_aa: CASTARQGADGYTF
v_call: TRBV5-8; d_call: TRBD1; clone_size: .; j_call: TRBJ2-3; cdr3_nt: TGTGCCAGCAGCTTGGTTCCGGGACAGGGTTACACAGATACGCAGTATTTT; cdr3_aa: CASSLVPGQGYTDTQYF
v_call: TRBV5-6; d_call: .; clone_size: .; j_call: TRBJ1-6; cdr3_nt: TGTGCCAGCAGCGTAGAATTACGGGAGAATTCACCCCTCCACTTT; cdr3_aa: CASSVELRENSPLHF
v_call: TRBV24-1; d_call: .; clone_size: .; j_call: TRBJ2-3; cdr3_nt: TGTGCCACCAGTGATTCGTATACTAGCACAGATACGCAGTATTTT; cdr3_aa: CATSDSYTSTDTQYF
v_call: TRBV10-3; d_call: .; clone_size: .; j_call: TRBJ1-5; cdr3_nt: TGTGCCATCAGTGAGACGGAGCGGCAGCCCCAGCATTTT; cdr3_aa: CAISETERQPQHF
v_call: TRBV4-1; d_call: TRBD2; clone_size: .; j_call: TRBJ2-3; cdr3_nt: TGCGCCAGCAGCCCTGTAGCGGGGGCCAGCACAGATACGCAGTATTTT; cdr3_aa: CASSPVAGASTDTQYF
v_call: TRBV5-8; d_call: .; clone_size: .; j_call: TRBJ1-6; cdr3_nt: TGTGCCAGCAAATGGGGGACAAGAAGTTCACCCCTCCACTTT; cdr3_aa: CASKWGTRSSPLHF
v_call: TRBV10-1; d_call: TRBD1; clone_size: .; j_call: TRBJ1-5; cdr3_nt: TGCGCCAGCAGTGCCACTCAACAGGGGAGCAATCAGCCCCAGCATTTT; cdr3_aa: CASSATQQGSNQPQHF
v_call: TRBV25-1; d_call: .; clone_size: .; j_call: TRBJ1-1; cdr3_nt: TGTGCCAGCAGATTGACAGTGTCTAAAGGTGAAGCTTTCTTT; cdr3_aa: CASRLTVSKGEAFF
v_call: TRBV5-1; d_call: .; clone_size: .; j_call: TRBJ2-5; cdr3_nt: TGCGCCAGCAGCTTGGCCGGGGGAGCCCAAGAGACCCAGTACTTC; cdr3_aa: CASSLAGGAQETQYF
v_call: TRBV6-5; d_call: TRBD1; clone_size: .; j_call: TRBJ1-3; cdr3_nt: TGTGCCAGCAGCCCCGAAACAGGGGAAGGAAACACCATATATTTT; cdr3_aa: CASSPETGEGNTIYF
v_call: TRBV5-1; d_call: TRBD1; clone_size: .; j_call: TRBJ1-2; cdr3_nt: TGCGCCAGCAGCTTGTCCGGGACAGGGGGCGACGACTATGGCTACACCTTC; cdr3_aa: CASSLSGTGGDDYGYTF
v_call: TRBV30; d_call: TRBD1; clone_size: .; j_call: TRBJ2-5; cdr3_nt: TGTGCCTGGAGGGTAGCGGGACAGGGGGCGAAAAAGACCCAGTACTTC; cdr3_aa: CAWRVAGQGAKKTQYF
v_call: TRBV18; d_call: .; clone_size: .; j_call: TRBJ1-1; cdr3_nt: TGTGCCAGCTCCCCACCCCGGGGTATGAACACTGAAGCTTTCTTT; cdr3_aa: CASSPPRGMNTEAFF
v_call: TRBV19; d_call: .; clone_size: .; j_call: TRBJ2-7; cdr3_nt: TGTGCCAGTAGCGCCTTCGCTGGAGATCATTCATACGAGCAGTACTTC; cdr3_aa: CASSAFAGDHSYEQYF
v_call: TRBV7-9; d_call: .; clone_size: .; j_call: TRBJ1-5; cdr3_nt: TGTGCCAGCAGCTTAACCCCCGGGGATGTCAATCAGCCCCAGCATTTT; cdr3_aa: CASSLTPGDVNQPQHF
v_call: TRBV18; d_call: .; clone_size: .; j_call: TRBJ2-7; cdr3_nt: TGTGCCAGCTCACCCCCGGGGGCCTACGAGCAGTACTTC; cdr3_aa: CASSPPGAYEQYF
v_call: TRBV15; d_call: TRBD1; clone_size: .; j_call: TRBJ2-1; cdr3_nt: TGTGCCACCAGCATGCCCGGGACAGGGGAAGAGCAGTTCTTC; cdr3_aa: CATSMPGTGEEQFF
v_call: TRBV5-1; d_call: TRBD1; clone_size: .; j_call: TRBJ2-7; cdr3_nt: TGCGCCAGCAGCCCACCTGGGACAGACCACGAGCAGTACTTC; cdr3_aa: CASSPPGTDHEQYF
v_call: TRBV19; d_call: TRBD2; clone_size: .; j_call: TRBJ2-1; cdr3_nt: TGTGCCACCAAAAGGGCTAGCGGGTACAATGAGCAGTTCTTC; cdr3_aa: CATKRASGYNEQFF
v_call: TRBV19; d_call: TRBD1; clone_size: .; j_call: TRBJ1-2; cdr3_nt: TGTGCCAGTAGTATAAGAGACAGGGGTACGGGCTATGGCTACACCTTC; cdr3_aa: CASSIRDRGTGYGYTF
v_call: TRBV5-1; d_call: TRBD1; clone_size: .; j_call: TRBJ1-2; cdr3_nt: TGCGCCAGCAGCTTGAACCCACAGGGGAGAGGCTACACCTTC; cdr3_aa: CASSLNPQGRGYTF
v_call: TRBV19; d_call: .; clone_size: .; j_call: TRBJ1-2; cdr3_nt: TGTGCCAGTAGTATCCTGGGGGCACCCCATGGCTACACCTTC; cdr3_aa: CASSILGAPHGYTF